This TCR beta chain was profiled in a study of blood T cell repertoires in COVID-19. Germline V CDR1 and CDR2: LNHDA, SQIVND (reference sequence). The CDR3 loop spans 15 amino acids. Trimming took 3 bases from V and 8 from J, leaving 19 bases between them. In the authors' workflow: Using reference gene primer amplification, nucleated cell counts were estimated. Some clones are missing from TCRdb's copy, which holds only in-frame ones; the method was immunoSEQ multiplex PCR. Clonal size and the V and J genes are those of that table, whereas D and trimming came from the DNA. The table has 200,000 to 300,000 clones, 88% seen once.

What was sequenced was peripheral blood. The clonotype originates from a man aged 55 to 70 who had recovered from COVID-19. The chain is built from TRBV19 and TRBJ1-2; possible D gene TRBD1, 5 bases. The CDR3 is CASSIGGFAHDGYTF. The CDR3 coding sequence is TGTGCCAGTAGTATCGGGGGTTTTGCCCACGACGGCTACACCTTC.